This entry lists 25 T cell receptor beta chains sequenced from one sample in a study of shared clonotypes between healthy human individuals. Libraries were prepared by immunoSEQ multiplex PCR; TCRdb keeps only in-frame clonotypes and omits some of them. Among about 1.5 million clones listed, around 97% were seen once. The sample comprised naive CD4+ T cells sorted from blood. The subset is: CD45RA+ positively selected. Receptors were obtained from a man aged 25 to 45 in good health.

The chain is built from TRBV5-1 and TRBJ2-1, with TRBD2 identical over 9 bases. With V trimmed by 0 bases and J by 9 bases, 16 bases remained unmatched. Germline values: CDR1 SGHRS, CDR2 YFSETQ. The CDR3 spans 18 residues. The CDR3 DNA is TGCGCCAGCAGCTTGGGAGAGCTAGCGATAGGGCGGGAGGGTGAGCAGTTCTTC. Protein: CASSLGELAIGREGEQFF.

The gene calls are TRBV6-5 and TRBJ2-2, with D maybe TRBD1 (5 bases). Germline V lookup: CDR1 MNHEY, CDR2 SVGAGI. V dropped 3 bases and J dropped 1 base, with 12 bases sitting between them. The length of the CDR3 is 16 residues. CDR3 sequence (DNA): TGTGCCAGCAGTTATGGGGCTGGGTTGAACACCGGGGAGCTGTTTTTT. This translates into CASSYGAGLNTGELFF.

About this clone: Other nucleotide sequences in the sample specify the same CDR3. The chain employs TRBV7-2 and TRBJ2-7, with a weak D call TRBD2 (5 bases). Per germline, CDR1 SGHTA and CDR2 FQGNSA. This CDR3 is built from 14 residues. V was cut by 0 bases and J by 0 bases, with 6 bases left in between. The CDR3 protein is CASSLAGSSYEQYF. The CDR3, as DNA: TGTGCCAGCAGCTTAGCGGGGAGCTCCTACGAGCAGTACTTC.

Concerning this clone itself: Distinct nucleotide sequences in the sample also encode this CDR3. CDR3 in amino acids: CASSPGANVLTF. Written as DNA, the CDR3 is TGTGCCAGCAGCCCTGGGGCCAACGTCCTGACTTTC. The rearrangement uses TRBV28 and TRBJ2-6, with D hard to call. The CDR3 has 12 amino acids. Germline CDR1 is MDHEN and CDR2 is SYDVKM. V lost 6 bases to trimming and J lost 2 bases, with 2 bases between them.

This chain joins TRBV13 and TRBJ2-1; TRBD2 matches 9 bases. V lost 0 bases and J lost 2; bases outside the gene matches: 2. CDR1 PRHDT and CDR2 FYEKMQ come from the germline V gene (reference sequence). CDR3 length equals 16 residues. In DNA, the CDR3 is TGTGCCAGCAGCTTAGGAGCGGGAGGAACCTACAATGAGCAGTTCTTC. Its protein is CASSLGAGGTYNEQFF.

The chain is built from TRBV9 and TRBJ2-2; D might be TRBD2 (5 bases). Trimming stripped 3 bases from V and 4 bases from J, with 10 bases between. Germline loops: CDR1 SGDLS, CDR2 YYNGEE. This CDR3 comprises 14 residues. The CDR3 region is CASSESGATGELFF. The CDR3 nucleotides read TGTGCCAGCAGCGAGAGCGGAGCCACCGGGGAGCTGTTTTTT.

CDR3 in DNA: TGTGCCAGCAGTCCGGGAGGGCCGGTCTACAATGAGCAGTTCTTC. Translation gives CASSPGGPVYNEQFF. The gene calls are TRBV27 and TRBJ2-1, with 8 bases matching TRBD2. This CDR3 region has 15 residues. Trimming cost V 5 bases and J 3 bases; bases outside gene matches: 6. Per the germline V gene, CDR1 is MNHEY and CDR2 is SMNVEV (reference sequence).

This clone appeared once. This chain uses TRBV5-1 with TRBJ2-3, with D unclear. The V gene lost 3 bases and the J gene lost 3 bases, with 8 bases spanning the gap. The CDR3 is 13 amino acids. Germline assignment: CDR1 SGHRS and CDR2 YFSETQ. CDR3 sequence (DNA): TGCGCCAGCAGCTACTTCAAAACAGATACGCAGTATTTT. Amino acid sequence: CASSYFKTDTQYF.

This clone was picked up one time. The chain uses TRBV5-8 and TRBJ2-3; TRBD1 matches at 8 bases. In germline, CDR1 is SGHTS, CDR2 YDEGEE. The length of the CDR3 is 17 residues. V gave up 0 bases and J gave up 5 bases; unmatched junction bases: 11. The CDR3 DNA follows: TGTGCCAGCAGCTTGGGCGTTGGACAGGGTGGTTTAGATACGCAGTATTTT. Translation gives CASSLGVGQGGLDTQYF.

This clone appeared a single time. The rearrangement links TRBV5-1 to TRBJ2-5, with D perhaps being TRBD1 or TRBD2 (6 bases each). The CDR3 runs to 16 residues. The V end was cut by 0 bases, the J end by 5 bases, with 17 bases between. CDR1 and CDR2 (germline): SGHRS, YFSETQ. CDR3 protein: CASSLDGGAGQETQYF. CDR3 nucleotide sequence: TGCGCCAGCAGCTTGGATGGGGGCGCGGGGCAGGAGACCCAGTACTTC.

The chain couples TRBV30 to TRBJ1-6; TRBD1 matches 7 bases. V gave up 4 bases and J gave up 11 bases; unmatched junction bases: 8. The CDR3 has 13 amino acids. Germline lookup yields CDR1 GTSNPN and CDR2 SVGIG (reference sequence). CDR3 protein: CAWKDNRGAPLHF. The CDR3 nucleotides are TGTGCCTGGAAGGACAACAGGGGCGCACCCCTCCACTTT. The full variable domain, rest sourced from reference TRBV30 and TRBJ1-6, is SQTIHQWPATLVQPVGSPLSLECTVEGTSNPNLYWYRQAAGRGLQLLFYSVGIGQISSEVPQNLSASRPQDRQFILSSKKLLLSDSGFYLCAWKDNRGAPLHFGNGTRLTVT.

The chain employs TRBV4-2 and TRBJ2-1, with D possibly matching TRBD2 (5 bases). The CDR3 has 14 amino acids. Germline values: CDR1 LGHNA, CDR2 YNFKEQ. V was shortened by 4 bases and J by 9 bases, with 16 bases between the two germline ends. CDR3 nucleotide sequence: TGTGCCAGCAGCCCCCCGGACTGGCCAATTGAGCAGTTCTTC. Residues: CASSPPDWPIEQFF.

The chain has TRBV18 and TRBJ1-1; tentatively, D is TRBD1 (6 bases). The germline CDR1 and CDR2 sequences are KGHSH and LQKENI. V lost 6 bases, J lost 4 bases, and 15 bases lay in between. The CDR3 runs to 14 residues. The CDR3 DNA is TGTGCCAGCTCGCCTACTACAGGGTTCACTGAAGCTTTCTTT. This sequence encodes CASSPTTGFTEAFF. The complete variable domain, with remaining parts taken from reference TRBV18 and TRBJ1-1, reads NAGVMQNPRHLVRRRGQEARLRCSPMKGHSHVYWYRQLPEEGLKFMVYLQKENIIDESGMPKERFSAEFPKEGPSILRIQQVVRGDSAAYFCASSPTTGFTEAFFGQGTRLTVV.

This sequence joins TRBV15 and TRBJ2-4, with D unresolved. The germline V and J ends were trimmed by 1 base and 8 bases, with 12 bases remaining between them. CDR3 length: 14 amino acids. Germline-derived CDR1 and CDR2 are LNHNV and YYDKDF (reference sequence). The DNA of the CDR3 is TGTGCCACCAGCAGAGGACAAATCGCGGACATTCAGTACTTC. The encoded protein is CATSRGQIADIQYF.

CDR3 bases: TGTGCCAGCAGCTTAGATTACGGGATCAACACCGGGGAGCTGTTTTTT. It codes for CASSLDYGINTGELFF. The chain joins TRBV7-8 to TRBJ2-2, with a possible D match to TRBD2 (5 bases). Germline V gives CDR1 SGHVS, CDR2 FQNEAQ. The CDR3 totals 16 residues. The germline V and J ends were trimmed by 1 base and 2 bases, with 11 bases remaining between them.

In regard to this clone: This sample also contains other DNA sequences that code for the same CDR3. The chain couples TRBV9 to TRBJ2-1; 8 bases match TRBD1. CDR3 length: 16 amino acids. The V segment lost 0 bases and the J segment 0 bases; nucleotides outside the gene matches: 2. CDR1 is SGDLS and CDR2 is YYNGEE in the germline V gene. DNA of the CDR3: TGTGCCAGCAGCGTAGGGACAGGGCCCTCCTACAATGAGCAGTTCTTC. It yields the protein CASSVGTGPSYNEQFF.

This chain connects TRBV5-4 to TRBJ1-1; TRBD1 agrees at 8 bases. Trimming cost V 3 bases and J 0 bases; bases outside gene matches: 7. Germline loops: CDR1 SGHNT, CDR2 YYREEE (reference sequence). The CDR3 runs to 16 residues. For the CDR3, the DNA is TGTGCCAGCAGCTCACGGACAGGGAGGATGAACACTGAAGCTTTCTTT. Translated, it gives CASSSRTGRMNTEAFF.

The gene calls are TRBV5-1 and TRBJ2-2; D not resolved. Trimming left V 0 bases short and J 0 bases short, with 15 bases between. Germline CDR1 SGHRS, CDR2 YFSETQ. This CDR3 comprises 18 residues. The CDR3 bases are TGCGCCAGCAGCTTGGTCGTAGTGCAAGGCTCGAACACCGGGGAGCTGTTTTTT. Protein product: CASSLVVVQGSNTGELFF. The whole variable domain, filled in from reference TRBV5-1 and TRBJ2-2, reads KAGVTQTPRYLIKTRGQQVTLSCSPISGHRSVSWYQQTPGQGLQFLFEYFSETQRNKGNFPGRFSGRQFSNSRSEMNVSTLELGDSALYLCASSLVVVQGSNTGELFFGEGSRLTVL.

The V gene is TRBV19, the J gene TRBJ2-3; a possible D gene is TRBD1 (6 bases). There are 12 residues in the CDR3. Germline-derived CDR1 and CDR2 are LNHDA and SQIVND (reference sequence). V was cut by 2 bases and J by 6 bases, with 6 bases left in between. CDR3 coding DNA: TGTGCCAGTAGTATAAGGGGGGATACGCAGTATTTT. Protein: CASSIRGDTQYF.

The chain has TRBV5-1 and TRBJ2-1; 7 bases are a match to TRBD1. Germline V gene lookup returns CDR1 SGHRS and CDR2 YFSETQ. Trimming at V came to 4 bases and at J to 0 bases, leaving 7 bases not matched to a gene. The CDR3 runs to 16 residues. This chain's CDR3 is CASSIQTGSSYNEQFF. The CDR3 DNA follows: TGCGCCAGCAGCATACAGACAGGGAGCTCCTACAATGAGCAGTTCTTC.

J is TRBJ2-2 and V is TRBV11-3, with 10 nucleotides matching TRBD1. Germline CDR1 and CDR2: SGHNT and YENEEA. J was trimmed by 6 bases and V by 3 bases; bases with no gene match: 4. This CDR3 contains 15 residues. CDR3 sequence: CASSLRDRGAGELFF. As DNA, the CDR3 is TGTGCCAGCAGCTTGCGGGACAGGGGCGCCGGGGAGCTGTTTTTT.

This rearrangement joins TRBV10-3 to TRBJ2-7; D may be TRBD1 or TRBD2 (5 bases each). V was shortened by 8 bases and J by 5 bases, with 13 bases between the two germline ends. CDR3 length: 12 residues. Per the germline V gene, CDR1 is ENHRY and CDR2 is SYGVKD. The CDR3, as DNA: TGTGCCATCCGGGACGGTTTCGACGAGCAGTACTTC. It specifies CAIRDGFDEQYF.

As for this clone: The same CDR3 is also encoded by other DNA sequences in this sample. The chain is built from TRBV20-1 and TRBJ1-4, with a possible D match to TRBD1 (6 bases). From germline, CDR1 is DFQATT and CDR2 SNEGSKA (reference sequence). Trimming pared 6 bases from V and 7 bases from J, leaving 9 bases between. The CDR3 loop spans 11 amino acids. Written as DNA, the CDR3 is TGCAGTGCCCGGGGGCGTGAAAAACTGTTTTTT. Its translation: CSARGREKLFF.

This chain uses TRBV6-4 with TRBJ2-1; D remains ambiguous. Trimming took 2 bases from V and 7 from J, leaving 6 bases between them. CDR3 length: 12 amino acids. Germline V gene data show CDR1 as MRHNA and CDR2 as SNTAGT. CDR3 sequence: CASSDQRNEQFF. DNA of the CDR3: TGTGCCAGCAGTGACCAGAGGAATGAGCAGTTCTTC.

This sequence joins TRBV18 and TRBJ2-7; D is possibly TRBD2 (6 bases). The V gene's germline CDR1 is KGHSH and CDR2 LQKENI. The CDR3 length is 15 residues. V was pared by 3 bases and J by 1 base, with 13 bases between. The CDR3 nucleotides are TGTGCCAGCTCACCCCTGCCGGGACTGTCCTACGAGCAGTACTTC. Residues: CASSPLPGLSYEQYF.